This entry describes one T cell receptor beta chain. Sequenced by immunoSEQ multiplex PCR; TCRdb stores in-frame clones only, minus some. This table has some 150,000 clones, roughly nine tenths appearing once. The data are from a study of blood T cell repertoires in COVID-19. Study in general: Samples of COVID-19 (acute and convalescent) were obtained from the United States, Italy and Spain.

Trimming took 6 bases from V and 0 from J, leaving 11 bases between them. This CDR3 contains 14 residues. Germline V gives CDR1 LNHDA, CDR2 SQIVND (reference sequence). The receptor was isolated from a man in his sixties with acute or convalescent COVID-19. Sequenced input: peripheral blood. This chain links TRBV19 with TRBJ1-1, with TRBD1 as a possible D gene (5 bases). CDR3 region: CASSSSTVNTEAFF. The CDR3 DNA reads as TGTGCCAGTAGCTCATCGACAGTGAACACTGAAGCTTTCTTT.